Listed below are T cell receptor beta chains from one sample, sequenced in a study of T cell responses to AZD1222 COVID-19 vaccine. Here immunoSEQ multiplex PCR was the method, and the copy in TCRdb shows in-frame clones only, minus some. The data contain roughly 150,000 clones, 90% to 95% of them seen just once; the ten biggest clones take up approximately 1.4%. The sequencing used peripheral blood, collected 28 days after the second AZD1222 dose. All receptors derive from an adult who received the AZD1222 COVID-19 vaccine. CDR3s include the opening cysteine and the closing phenylalanine or tryptophan. Fields, in order: D gene, clone size, V gene, J gene, CDR3 DNA, CDR3 protein. The D gene is left open where the match is weak. Clone size is not always given. Where it is, it says once, few, many or a class for expanded clones.

>NA|NA|TRBV7-6|TRBJ1-3
TGTGCCAGCAGATCTGGGGTAGGAAACACCATATATTTT
CASRSGVGNTIYF
>NA|NA|TRBV2|TRBJ1-5
TGTGCCAGCGGGGGGAGGGGAGGCAATCAGCCCCAGCATTTT
CASGGRGGNQPQHF
>TRBD2|NA|TRBV11-2|TRBJ2-7
TGTGCCAGCAGGAGACTAGCGGGAGCTCCCGAGCAGTACTTC
CASRRLAGAPEQYF
>NA|medium-sized|TRBV5-1|TRBJ1-4
TGCGCCAGCAGCTTGGCCGGGGGGTATGAAAAACTGTTTTTT
CASSLAGGYEKLFF
>TRBD1|NA|TRBV30|TRBJ1-6
TGTGCAAGAGCGGGACAGGGTAATTCACCCCTCCACTTT
CARAGQGNSPLHF
>NA|NA|TRBV5-6|TRBJ2-5
TGTGCCAGCAGCTTGGGGCTAGCCATTACGGAGACCCAGTACTTC
CASSLGLAITETQYF
>TRBD1|NA|TRBV6-2/TRBV6-3|TRBJ2-7
TGTGCCAGCAGCTACTCGATCCAGGGGGCTCACGAGCAGTACTTC
CASSYSIQGAHEQYF
>NA|NA|TRBV18|TRBJ1-2
TGTGCCAGCTCACCGGCGGGAGACTATGGCTACACCTTC
CASSPAGDYGYTF
>NA|few|TRBV7-9|TRBJ2-1
TGTGCCAGCAGCTTGAGAAAGGGTGAGCAGTTCTTC
CASSLRKGEQFF
>NA|NA|TRBV7-8|TRBJ1-1
TGTGCCAGCAGCAAAACCCGGGACCGACAGGCTTTCTTT
CASSKTRDRQAFF
>NA|NA|TRBV29-1|TRBJ1-1
TGCAGCGCCCGCCAGGGACTGACGAACACTGAAGCTTTCTTT
CSARQGLTNTEAFF
>TRBD1|NA|TRBV10-1|TRBJ1-3
TGCGCCAGCAGTGACCCGGGACAGGAAAACACCATATATTTT
CASSDPGQENTIYF
>NA|NA|TRBV7-2|TRBJ2-7
TGTGCCAGCACCCCGAACAGGGACCCCTACGAGCAGTACTTC
CASTPNRDPYEQYF
>NA|NA|TRBV20-1|TRBJ2-1
TGCAGGCTAGTAGGTGGGAATGAGCAGTTCTTC
CRLVGGNEQFF
>NA|NA|TRBV28|TRBJ1-2
TGTGCCAGCAGCCCACTCCCGGGGGCGGCCTATGGCTACACCTTC
CASSPLPGAAYGYTF
>NA|NA|TRBV30|TRBJ2-1
TGTGCCTGGAGTGTACTCGGGGCTGATGAGCAGTTCTTC
CAWSVLGADEQFF
>TRBD2|few|TRBV11-2|TRBJ2-7
TGTGCCAGCAGCCCCTCTAGCGGGGGGCCCCGCTACGAGCAGTACTTC
CASSPSSGGPRYEQYF
>TRBD1|once|TRBV2|TRBJ1-6
TGTGCCAGCAGTACTACCGACAGGGGCGGCCCGTACTCCTATAATTCACCCCTCCACTTT
CASSTTDRGGPYSYNSPLHF
>NA|NA|TRBV18|TRBJ1-2
TGTGCCAGCTCACTTCAGTCGGATGGCTACACCTTC
CASSLQSDGYTF
>NA|NA|TRBV28|TRBJ2-7
TGTGCCAGCAGTTTATTGGGGTCGGTGTCCTACGAGCAGTACTTC
CASSLLGSVSYEQYF
>TRBD1|NA|TRBV12-3/TRBV12-4|TRBJ1-2
TGTGCCAGCACCGAGGACAGGGTACGCTACACCTTC
CASTEDRVRYTF
>NA|NA|TRBV3-1/TRBV3-2|TRBJ2-1
TGTGCCAGCAGCCCCGACCCCGGGACTTCCAATGAGCAGTTCTTC
CASSPDPGTSNEQFF
>NA|NA|TRBV18|TRBJ1-4
TGTGCCAGCTCACTTGCAACTAATGAAAAACTGTTTTTT
CASSLATNEKLFF
>NA|NA|TRBV5-1|TRBJ2-2
TGCGCCAGCAGCCAAAGACCGCAGAACACCGGGGAGCTGTTTTTT
CASSQRPQNTGELFF
>NA|NA|TRBV30|TRBJ1-1
TGTGCCTGGAGTGCCCAACACACTGAAGCTTTCTTT
CAWSAQHTEAFF
>NA|NA|TRBV18|TRBJ1-2
TGTGCCAGCTCACCACCATTAAGGGTCTCCTATGGCTACACCTTC
CASSPPLRVSYGYTF
>TRBD1|NA|TRBV5-1|TRBJ1-3
TGCGCCAGCAGGACCTCAGGGGGCTCTGGAAACACCATATATTTT
CASRTSGGSGNTIYF
>NA|NA|TRBV6-5|TRBJ2-1
TGTGCCAGCAGGGGGGACGGAAGCTCCTACAATGAGCAGTTCTTC
CASRGDGSSYNEQFF